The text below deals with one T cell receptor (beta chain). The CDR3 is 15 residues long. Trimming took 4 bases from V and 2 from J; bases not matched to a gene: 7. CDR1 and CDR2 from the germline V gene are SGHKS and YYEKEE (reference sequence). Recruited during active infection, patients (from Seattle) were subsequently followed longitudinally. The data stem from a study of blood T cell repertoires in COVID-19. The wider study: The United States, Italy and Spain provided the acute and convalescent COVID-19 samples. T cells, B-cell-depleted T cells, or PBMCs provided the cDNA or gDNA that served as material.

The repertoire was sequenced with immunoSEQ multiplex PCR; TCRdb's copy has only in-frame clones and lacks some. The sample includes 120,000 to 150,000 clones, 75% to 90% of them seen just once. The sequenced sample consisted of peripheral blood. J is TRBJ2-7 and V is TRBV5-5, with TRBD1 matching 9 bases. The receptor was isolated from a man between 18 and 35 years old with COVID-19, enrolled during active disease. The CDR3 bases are TGTGCCAGCAGCATATACAGGGGGCACCCCTACGAGCAGTACTTC. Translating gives CASSIYRGHPYEQYF.